This TCR beta chain is from a study of blood T cell repertoires in COVID-19. In the original workflow: The authors estimated nucleated cell counts from reference gene primer amplification. Some clones are missing from TCRdb's copy, which holds only in-frame ones; the method was immunoSEQ multiplex PCR. That table is the source of V, J and clone size, and D and trimming were worked out from the DNA. The table has 250,000 to 350,000 clones, roughly nine tenths seen once. CDR3 length equals 15 residues. Looked up from germline, CDR1 is SGHNT and CDR2 is YENEEA. Trimming removed 1 base from V and 0 bases from J, with 10 bases in between.

The receptor was derived from a woman in her thirties who had recovered from COVID-19. Sequences were obtained from PBMCs or T cells enriched from blood (not recorded which). The V call is TRBV11-3, the J call TRBJ2-7; unclear D gene. This CDR3 reads CASSLGGGSSYEQYF. CDR3 bases: TGTGCCAGCAGCTTAGGAGGTGGGTCCTCCTACGAGCAGTACTTC.